This T cell receptor (beta chain) was captured in a study of Ad26.COV2.S vaccination and SARS-CoV-2 variants. Findings and limits, study-wide: Non-spike TCR breadth did not differ much between vaccine and placebo recipients.

CDR3 length: 15 amino acids. Trimming removed 4 bases at V and 0 bases at J, with 7 bases between. Per the germline V gene, CDR1 is SGHAT and CDR2 is FQDESV (reference sequence). Indicated treatment: around 19 received Ad26.COV2.S at low or high dose, single or two shots; roughly five received placebo; per-sample allocation not given. Day 63 following the first vaccine or placebo injection was when the samples were taken. Expression of Wuhan-strain SARS-CoV-2 spike came from the Ad26 vector that formed the vaccine. Turning to this clone: Its matching antigen is unknown.

Sequencing was performed with immunoSEQ multiplex PCR; in TCRdb, only in-frame clones are kept and a portion is missing. Among about 440,000 clones listed, about 92% were seen once. This sequence originates from a person aged 18-60 years who received the Ad26.COV2.S COVID-19 vaccine or a placebo. This chain connects TRBV11-1 to TRBJ2-6, with D hard to call. Material: peripheral blood, obtained in a trial of Ad26.COV2.S vaccine versus placebo. The CDR3 DNA reads TGTGCCAGCAGCTCCGGTAGCTCTGGGGCCAACGTCCTGACTTTC. This gives the protein CASSSGSSGANVLTF.